The next 8 T cell receptor beta chains were all read from a single sample in a study of T cell responses to AZD1222 COVID-19 vaccine. Assay used: immunoSEQ multiplex PCR; TCRdb lists only in-frame clones, some missing. Of under 140,000 clones listed, 70% to 90% are singletons. The input for sequencing was peripheral blood, taken on day 0 of AZD1222 vaccination. Receptors were obtained from an adult in good health.

Only a few counts were recorded for this clone. The V and J genes are TRBV24-1 and TRBJ2-5; no reliable D call. Germline V CDR1 and CDR2: KGHDR, SFDVKD. The CDR3 runs to 13 residues. Trimming shortened V by 4 bases and J by 0 bases, and 5 bases separated the two germline ends. The CDR3 DNA reads as TGTGCCACCAGTGAATGGGACCAAGAGACCCAGTACTTC. The encoded protein is CATSEWDQETQYF.

The chain links TRBV28 to TRBJ1-4; D call uncertain. CDR3 length equals 15 residues. From germline, CDR1 is MDHEN and CDR2 SYDVKM. With 8 bases removed from V and 3 bases from J, the gap between germline ends came to 16 bases. The CDR3 reads CASGLAGRANEKLFF. CDR3 nucleotide sequence: TGTGCCAGCGGCCTCGCGGGTCGGGCTAATGAAAAACTGTTTTTT.

The chain couples TRBV10-3 to TRBJ2-5; D may match TRBD1 or TRBD2 (6 bases each). Trimming pared 2 bases from V and 2 bases from J, leaving 18 bases between. CDR1 is ENHRY and CDR2 is SYGVKD in the germline V gene. The CDR3 consists of 17 residues. Here the CDR3 reads CAISEPGVRTVQETQYF. In nucleotides, the CDR3 is TGTGCCATCAGTGAGCCGGGGGTTCGGACAGTTCAAGAGACCCAGTACTTC.

The rearrangement uses TRBV19 and TRBJ1-2; 7 bases fit TRBD1. With V trimmed by 8 bases and J by 6 bases, 15 bases remained unmatched. The CDR3 runs 15 residues. CDR1 and CDR2 (germline): LNHDA, SQIVND (reference sequence). CDR3 residues: CASHSVGTDYNGYTF. In DNA, the CDR3 is TGTGCCAGTCACTCCGTCGGGACAGACTACAATGGCTACACCTTC.

The chain is built from TRBV28 and TRBJ1-1, with D perhaps TRBD1 (5 bases). CDR3 length equals 15 residues. The V end lost 8 bases, the J end lost 4 bases, and 20 bases lay between the germline ends. Germline V gives CDR1 MDHEN, CDR2 SYDVKM. The CDR3 nucleotides read TGTGCCAGCCGCCCAGGCGGCAGGGAGGGCACTGAAGCTTTCTTT. Amino acids: CASRPGGREGTEAFF.

The chain uses TRBV6-5 and TRBJ1-1; TRBD1 might be the D (6 bases). V was clipped by 8 bases and J by 4 bases, with 14 bases between them. Germline loops: CDR1 MNHEY, CDR2 SVGAGI. The CDR3 length is 13 residues. CDR3 in DNA: TGTGCCAGCGGGACATCATTGGCCACTGAAGCTTTCTTT. This gives the protein CASGTSLATEAFF.

The chain's CDR3 is CASSPSGRSGNTIYF. Here the CDR3 DNA reads TGTGCCAGCTCACCTTCCGGACGCTCTGGAAACACCATATATTTT. The rearrangement links TRBV18 to TRBJ1-3; no clear D. The CDR3 is 15 amino acids. Germline values: CDR1 KGHSH, CDR2 LQKENI. Trimming took off 3 bases at V and 0 bases at J, with 9 bases between the two ends.

V and J are TRBV5-1 and TRBJ1-1, with a possible D match to TRBD1 (6 bases). Germline CDR1 is SGHRS and CDR2 is YFSETQ. The CDR3 covers 15 residues. V gave up 4 bases and J gave up 0 bases, with 13 bases separating them. The DNA for the CDR3 is TGCGCCAGCAGCCCGGACAGCCCGTTGAACACTGAAGCTTTCTTT. It encodes CASSPDSPLNTEAFF.